The entry below describes one T cell receptor beta chain. Using its own MiXCR run on the 5' RACE reads, TCRdb lists one record per CDR3 protein. This table holds 350,000 to 450,000 distinct CDR3 sequences, around 24% found once. The entry originates in a study of T-cell memory formation after mild COVID-19. The CDR3 loop spans 15 amino acids. J lost 5 bases, V lost 6 bases, and 9 bases had no gene match. This chain uses TRBV12-3 or TRBV12-4 with TRBJ2-1; TRBD1 matches at 8 bases. Sequenced material: PBMCs or a T cell subset sorted from them (not recorded which). The receptor's source is an adult woman who had mild COVID-19 (a few samples of this study predate the infection). Cell type and time point are not known. CDR3 residues: CASSQTGQANNEQFF. CDR3 DNA: TGTGCCAGCAGCCAAACGGGACAGGCTAACAATGAGCAGTTCTTC.